This T cell receptor beta chain was obtained from a study of blood T cell repertoires in COVID-19. Across the study: Cohort 3 donors were reported recovered after two negative PCRs, clearance, or symptom resolution.

Individuals aged roughly 18 to 90 years were recruited from fewer than 25 US areas. Cohorts were determined from participant-reported clinical history. V lost 3 bases to trimming and J lost 5 bases; unmatched junction nucleotides: 19. The CDR3 has 17 residues. Germline V gene lookup returns CDR1 DFQATT and CDR2 SNEGSKA (reference sequence). In the source study's methods: Nucleated cell counts were estimated from reference gene primer amplification. This table comes from immunoSEQ multiplex PCR, and its TCRdb copy is limited to in-frame clones, with some not included. V, J and clone size derive from that table, while D and trimming were established from the DNA sequence. Of some 300,000 clones in the sample, approximately 90% are singletons; the top ten hold 2%.

The sequence was collected from a woman aged 55-69 years in a cohort exposed to, infected with or recovered from COVID-19 (not recorded which). V gene TRBV20-1 combines with J gene TRBJ2-7, with 7 nucleotides matching TRBD2. Sequencing was carried out using PBMCs or T cells enriched from blood (not recorded which). CDR3 loop: CSASGWASGRPIHEQYF. The CDR3 nucleotides read TGCAGTGCTAGTGGCTGGGCTAGCGGACGACCAATCCACGAGCAGTACTTC.